These 5 T cell receptor beta chains were sequenced from one sample in a study of patients and donors after allogeneic stem cell transplantation. Via MiXCR, TCRdb re-called the RT-PCR reads, giving one row per CDR3 protein. The table lists about a million distinct CDR3 sequences, roughly 18% of them singletons. The sequenced sample consisted of blood, either unsorted or a sorted T cell fraction (not recorded which). These receptors were obtained from a human donor who was either an allogeneic HSCT recipient or a stem cell or donor lymphocyte infusion donor (not recorded which). It is not recorded whose cells these are; they may come from a transplant donor.

CDR3 nucleotides: TGTGCCAGCAGCGTAGCTAACGGTTTTAGCCGCGCAGATACGCAGTATTTT. Its protein is CASSVANGFSRADTQYF. This chain joins TRBV9 and TRBJ2-3; D not certain. This CDR3 comprises 17 residues. Germline V gene lookup returns CDR1 SGDLS and CDR2 YYNGEE. With 0 bases removed from V and 4 bases from J, the gap between germline ends came to 18 bases.

The CDR3 loop is CASSTGLAIYNEQFF. In DNA, the CDR3 is TGTGCCAGCAGCACGGGACTAGCGATTTACAATGAGCAGTTCTTC. V and J are TRBV5-8 and TRBJ2-1, with 10 bases lining up with TRBD2. Losses at the gene ends were 4 bases for V and 4 bases for J; bases not matched to a gene: 5. The CDR3 runs 15 residues. Germline CDR1 and CDR2: SGHTS and YDEGEE.

There are a few counts of this clonotype. The chain is built from TRBV29-1 and TRBJ2-4; D perhaps matches TRBD2 (5 bases). CDR1 is SQVTM, CDR2 ANQGSEA, per germline. Trimming shortened V by 4 bases and J by 4 bases, and 8 bases separated the two germline ends. The CDR3 is made up of 12 amino acids. CDR3 nucleotide sequence: TGCAGCGTTGGGGCGGGTAAAAACATTCAGTACTTC. This codes for CSVGAGKNIQYF.

V usage is TRBV11-2 and J usage is TRBJ2-4; 11 nucleotides match TRBD2. Unmatched junction bases numbered 3, after V lost 4 bases and J lost 4 bases. CDR1 is SGHAT and CDR2 is FQNNGV in the germline V gene. The CDR3 extends over 15 amino acids. CDR3 in DNA: TGTGCCAGCAGCTCCCTAGCGGGGGGAAAAAACATTCAGTACTTC. It is translated as CASSSLAGGKNIQYF.

This clonotype was observed a few times. The CDR3 is CASSLLAPNKRGAYNEQFF. The CDR3 DNA is TGTGCCAGCAGTCTGTTAGCACCTAACAAACGGGGGGCTTACAATGAGCAGTTCTTC. The chain combines TRBV2 with TRBJ2-1; maybe TRBD2 (7 bases). The V end was cut by 5 bases, the J end by 4 bases, with 27 bases between. The CDR3 has 19 amino acids. Germline V gene sequence: CDR1 SNHLY, CDR2 FYNNEI.